This record concerns one T cell receptor (beta chain) sequence. The sample originates from a study of T cell responses to AZD1222 COVID-19 vaccine. The CDR3 is 12 amino acids. The V and J ends lost 6 bases and 8 bases respectively, with 13 bases between them. Germline loops: CDR1 LNHDA, CDR2 SQIVND (reference sequence). Sequenced by immunoSEQ multiplex PCR; TCRdb stores in-frame clones only, minus some. The sample gives about 110,000 clones, 80% to 95% of which show up once; about 8% is in the top ten. The sequence was obtained from an adult who received the AZD1222 COVID-19 vaccine. The chain links TRBV19 to TRBJ1-2, with unresolved D. Sample: peripheral blood, taken 28 days after the second AZD1222 dose. The CDR3 here is CASSPDKAGYTF. The CDR3 DNA follows: TGTGCCAGTAGCCCTGACAAAGCCGGCTACACCTTC.